This TCR beta chain originates from a study of blood T cell repertoires in COVID-19. Sequencing used immunoSEQ multiplex PCR; TCRdb keeps in-frame clones, though not all of them. The sample has under 50,000 clones, around 80% seen once. Germline lookup yields CDR1 SGHDN and CDR2 FVKESK. The CDR3 totals 15 residues. The V gene end was trimmed by 3 bases and the J gene end by 4 bases; junction bases not matched to a gene: 7. The specimen was peripheral blood. The genes are TRBV14 and TRBJ1-1; 8 nucleotides line up with TRBD1. This sequence was found in a man between 70 and 80 years old with acute or convalescent COVID-19. CDR3 in DNA: TGTGCCAGCAGCCATGGACAGGGCCCCACCACTGAAGCTTTCTTT. This gives the protein CASSHGQGPTTEAFF.